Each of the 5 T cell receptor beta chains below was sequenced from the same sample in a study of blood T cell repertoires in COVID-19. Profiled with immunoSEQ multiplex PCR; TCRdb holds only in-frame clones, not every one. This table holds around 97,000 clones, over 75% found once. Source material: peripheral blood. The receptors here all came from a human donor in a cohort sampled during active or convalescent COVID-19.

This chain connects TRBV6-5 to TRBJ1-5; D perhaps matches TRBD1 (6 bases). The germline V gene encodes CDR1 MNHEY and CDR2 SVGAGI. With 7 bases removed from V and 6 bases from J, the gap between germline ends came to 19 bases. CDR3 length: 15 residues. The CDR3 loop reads CASISLTGSGQPQHF. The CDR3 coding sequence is TGTGCCAGCATCTCCCTTACAGGGTCTGGTCAGCCCCAGCATTTT.

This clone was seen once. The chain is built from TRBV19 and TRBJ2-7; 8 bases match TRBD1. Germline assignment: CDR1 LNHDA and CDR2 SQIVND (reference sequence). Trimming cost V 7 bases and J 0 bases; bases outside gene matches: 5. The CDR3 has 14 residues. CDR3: CASTGTGHSYEQYF. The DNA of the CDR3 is TGTGCCAGTACCGGGACAGGCCACTCCTACGAGCAGTACTTC.

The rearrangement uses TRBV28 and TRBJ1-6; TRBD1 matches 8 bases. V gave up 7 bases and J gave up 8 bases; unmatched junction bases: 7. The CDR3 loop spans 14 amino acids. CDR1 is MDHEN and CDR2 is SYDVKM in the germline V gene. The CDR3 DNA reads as TGTGCCAGCACCTTGGACAGGGATTATTCACCCCTCCACTTT. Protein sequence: CASTLDRDYSPLHF.

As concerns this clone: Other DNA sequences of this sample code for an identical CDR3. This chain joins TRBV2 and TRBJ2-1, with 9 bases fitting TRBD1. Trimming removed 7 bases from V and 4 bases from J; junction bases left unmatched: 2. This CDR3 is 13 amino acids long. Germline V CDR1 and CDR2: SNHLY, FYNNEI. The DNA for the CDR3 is TGTGCCAGCACTGGACAGGGGTACAATGAGCAGTTCTTC. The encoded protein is CASTGQGYNEQFF.

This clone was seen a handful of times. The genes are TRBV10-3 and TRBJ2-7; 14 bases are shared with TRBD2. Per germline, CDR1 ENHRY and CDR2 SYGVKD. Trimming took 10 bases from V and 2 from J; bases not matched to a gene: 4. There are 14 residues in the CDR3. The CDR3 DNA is TGTGCCACCCGGACTAGCGGGGGGACCTACGAGCAGTACTTC. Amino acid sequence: CATRTSGGTYEQYF.